This T cell receptor (beta chain) comes out of a study of beta chain features in type 1 diabetes listed by TCRdb under 2018. About the full investigation: No differences in mean age, gender distribution, total cell number or subset yield were found between patients and healthy donors. A total of just under 110,000,000 sorted cells were examined across all samples, and RNA yield correlated strongly with the number of cells per subset. In the study, recently diagnosed type 1 diabetes patients and matched healthy donors were compared on the TCRB repertoires of their sorted circulating CD4+ T cell subsets. Naive and central memory subsets were obtained from all 30 or so donors, but regulatory and stem cell-like memory subsets were isolated from only 8 patients and roughly 8 healthy donors.

A single peripheral blood draw of around 120 mL on average was collected from each donor into heparinised tubes. Using a panel that included CD45RO, CCR7, CD25, CD127, CD95 and CD27, naive, central memory, regulatory and stem cell-like memory CD4+ T cells were sorted on a BD FACSAria II. All sorted populations exceeded 95% purity. PBMCs were isolated right away by Lymphoprep density gradient centrifugation and were stained directly, without culture. Samples were stained and sorted in pairs, with one healthy donor and one patient per experiment, so that batch effects were minimized. What the research found in general, with its limitations: HLA sub-analyses involved small numbers of individuals, so any influence of HLA type on TCRB rearrangement remained unresolved. The naive, central memory and regulatory TCRB repertoires appeared to resemble one another more closely among patients than among healthy donors. Patients with type 1 diabetes made fewer insertions and deleted more nucleotides at VDJ recombination sites, implying thymic rearrangement abnormalities. Shorter templates might have been favored by PCR, but patient and control samples were amplified and corrected together, so both groups would have been affected equally by any skew. Because cDNA rather than genomic DNA was sequenced, highly expressing activated cells could have been over-represented, although no difference in activation and CD3 levels was found between groups. A moderate but significant shortening of TCRB CDR3 length was observed in type 1 diabetes patients in all four CD4+ subsets.

The CDR3, from cysteine to phenylalanine, totals 16 residues. Only the CDR3 DNA is retained, 48 bases long and in frame from the first base. CDR1 MDHEN and CDR2 SYDVKM were looked up in the germline V gene. V trim: 5 bases; J trim: 5 bases; unmatched bases: 13. Comments on this clone: No cognate antigen has been identified for it. No clone much larger than this one lies a single base away; base qualities are absent.

The entire amount of isolated RNA was reverse transcribed using the High Capacity cDNA Reverse Transcription Kit, so the sequenced TCRB transcripts were expressed ones. Deep immunoSEQ sequencing was performed on naive, central memory and regulatory T cell samples, with an average of roughly 3.6 million total reads per sample. After sorted cells were lysed in RLT buffer, RNA was extracted with DNase-treated RNeasy Micro or Mini kits, with the choice depending on cell number. To prevent cross-contamination, each cell subset was processed individually, whereas patient and healthy donor samples were processed jointly. Using the immunoSEQ multiplex PCR, TCRB sequences were amplified from cDNA into 87-bp fragments spanning the CDR3 region. The amplicons were sequenced using the Illumina HiSeq platform. In the original analysis: Synthetic template baselines were used to correct PCR bias computationally, reads within Hamming distance 2 were collapsed, and singletons that could not be merged were discarded. Reads were aligned against IMGT to assign V, D and J genes, CDR3 length and insertions or deletions at six rearrangement sites. Within each subset, clonotype counts were normalized to sorted cell number, and only after that were true diversity and Gini coefficients computed with the tcR R package. The overlap coefficient, calculated on TCRB nucleotide sequences, was used to measure repertoire sharing. Out-of-frame TCRB sequences from naive cells were analyzed to stand in for the pre-selection repertoire. This immuneACCESS table, as held by TCRdb, lists in-frame sequences with V and J called but not all clones. Of the missing ones, under half trace to an unresolved V gene in checked studies; the others have no known cause. V and J calls and clone size follow that table, whereas D and trimming were derived from the DNA. This sample has 200,000 to 250,000 clones in its table, and around 9.6% of those were observed once. The ten largest make up approximately 0.03% of the sample.

The specimen sequenced was naive CD4+ T cells from blood. The cell subset or site label on this specimen signifies: true naive CD4+ T cells. Here the chain combines TRBV28 and TRBJ2-5; TRBD1 agrees with 8 junctional bases. This clonotype was obtained from a woman under 30 in good health. At the DNA level, the sequence is TGTGCCAGCAGTCCCTGGGGCAGGGGGCTTGGCGAGACCCAGTACTTC. Its protein is CASSPWGRGLGETQYF.